The sequence of this T cell receptor beta chain was determined in a study of T cell changes during pregnancy in multiple sclerosis. The protocol was immunoSEQ multiplex PCR, while the TCRdb copy is restricted to in-frame clones and leaves out a portion. The data contain under 80,000 clones, roughly 92% of them seen just once; the ten biggest clones take up roughly 3.9%. Trimming pared 6 bases from V and 1 base from J, leaving 13 bases between. This CDR3 comprises 14 residues. The germline gives CDR1 SGHNT, CDR2 YYREEE (reference sequence). This specimen was peripheral blood, taken after pregnancy. The sequence was collected from a female donor in good health, enrolled as a control in a pregnancy study. The genes are TRBV5-4 and TRBJ2-5; tentatively, D is TRBD1 (6 bases). DNA for the CDR3: TGTGCCAGCACCTTTCAGGGGACCCAAGAGACCCAGTACTTC. Its translation is CASTFQGTQETQYF. Complete variable domain (other parts from reference TRBV5-4 and TRBJ2-5): ETGVTQSPTHLIKTRGQQVTLRCSSQSGHNTVSWYQQALGQGPQFIFQYYREEENGRGNFPPRFSGLQFPNYSSELNVNALELDDSALYLCASTFQGTQETQYFGPGTRLLVL.